This T cell receptor (beta chain) emerged from a study of T cells in lung cancer brain metastases listed by TCRdb under 2018. Describing the broader study: Most of the roughly 20 patients had a history of tobacco use, with a median of around 41 pack-years. Median interval between primary and brain metastasis specimen acquisition was almost 350 days. In this study, the TCR beta CDR3 repertoires of fully resected primary non-small cell lung cancers were compared with those of paired brain metastases. Primary and metastatic specimens both had an average DNA integrity number of approximately 3.8, with no significant difference between the two sites. Of the roughly 20 patients, around 19 received no interval therapy between resection of the primary and resection of the metastasis. The cohort comprised around 20 patients contributing 40 or so specimens, one primary lung lesion and one brain metastasis each. The median age of the patients at first diagnosis was around 59 years, and the group included roughly nine males and eleven to twelve females.

Study-level results and caveats: In brain metastases, the ten most abundant clones accounted for a significantly larger fraction of the repertoire than in primaries, a finding that suggests clonal expansion. DNA fragmentation in the FFPE samples may have prevented recovery of the complete infiltrating T cell repertoire. Most clones were specific to a single lesion, and overlap between paired lesions was limited (mean Morisita index approximately 0.25). Brain metastases contained significantly fewer unique productive clones than the paired primaries (median roughly 1,500 versus 4,600). The study could not control for the effects of preoperative corticosteroids on T cell infiltration in brain metastases.

CDR3 length: 13 amino acids, cysteine to phenylalanine. Only the CDR3 DNA is retained, 39 bases long and in frame from the first base. For CDR1 and CDR2, the germline V gene (reference sequence) lists LNHDA and SQIVND. The V and J ends are trimmed by 6 bases and 3 bases, leaving 12 bases between them. A single count supports this clone. No cognate antigen has been identified for it. Base-call qualities are not available, and no considerably larger clone is one nucleotide away. Between 2.24 and 4.92 ug genomic DNA was input per sample, and equal DNA input was given to paired samples. TCR beta libraries were constructed with the immunoSEQ hsTCRbeta Kit, with multiplexed V and J gene primers used across two PCR steps. Pooled libraries, together with positive and negative controls, were sequenced on an Illumina MiSeq with a 100-cycle paired-end protocol. On the authors' methods: The immunoSEQ vendor processed the raw data into normalized, annotated TCR beta repertoire reports. Richness was counted as unique clones by nucleotide sequence, and total richness was extrapolated with the iChao1 and Efron-Thisted estimators. Pielou's evenness, Simpson's index, top-ten clone proportional abundance, and Morisita overlap index were used to characterize and compare paired lesions. TCRdb provides this immuneACCESS table in a form limited to in-frame rearrangements. Some clones are lacking; in checked studies, under half of them reflect an unresolved V gene, and why the rest are absent is not known. Clone size and the V and J calls come from that table; the DNA yielded D and trimming. Recorded for this sample are several thousand clones; around nine tenths of them occurred a single time. The ten biggest clones cover around 5.8% of the sample.

Patients had resection either for delayed recurrence of a solitary brain metastasis or for synchronous oligometastatic disease. Patients with a history of multiple malignancies were excluded so that cancers other than NSCLC would not be included. Using marked H&E slides as a guide, tumor areas were macrodissected from five unstained 10 um sections that had been deparaffinized. All specimens were formalin-fixed and paraffin-embedded (FFPE). The AllPrep DNA/RNA FFPE Kit was used to extract genomic DNA. The clonotype was recovered from a woman in her forties or fifties with non-small cell lung cancer. The sequence is built from TRBV19 and TRBJ2-7; the D region is possibly TRBD1 or TRBD2, each matching across 6 bases. Sequenced input: tumor tissue from the primary lung tumor. The label giving this sample's cell subset or site can be read as: primary lung cancer lesion. The CDR3 protein: CASRYGGNYEQYF. The DNA reads TGTGCCAGTAGATACGGGGGCAACTACGAGCAGTACTTC.